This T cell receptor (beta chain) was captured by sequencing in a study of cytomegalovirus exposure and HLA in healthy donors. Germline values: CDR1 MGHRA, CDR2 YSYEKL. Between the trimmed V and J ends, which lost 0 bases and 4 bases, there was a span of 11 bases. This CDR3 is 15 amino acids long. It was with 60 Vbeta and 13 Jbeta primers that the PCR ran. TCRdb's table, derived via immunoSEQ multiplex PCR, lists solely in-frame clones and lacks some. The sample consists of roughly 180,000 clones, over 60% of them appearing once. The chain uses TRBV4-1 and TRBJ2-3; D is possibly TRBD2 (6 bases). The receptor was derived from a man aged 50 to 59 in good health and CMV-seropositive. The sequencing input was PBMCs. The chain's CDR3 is CASSQEPASADTQYF. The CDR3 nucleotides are TGCGCCAGCAGCCAAGAGCCGGCTAGCGCAGATACGCAGTATTTT.